Detailed here is one TCR beta chain. The antigen is undetermined. This entry belongs to a study of shared clonotypes between healthy human individuals. Study results and caveats: Compared with clonotypes that all four donors shared, non-shared clonotypes had lower generation probabilities.

Deep was the level at which the assay was run. The assay was immunoSEQ multiplex PCR, and TCRdb's table has in-frame clones only and misses some. In the table there are 2 million to 3 million clones, 93% of which are singletons. The germline V gene has CDR1 LNHDA and CDR2 SQIVND (reference sequence). CDR3 length equals 16 residues. Germline trimming cut 4 bases from V and 3 bases from J; bases unmatched to any gene: 5. The V and J genes are TRBV19 and TRBJ2-3; 12 bases match TRBD2. The specimen was naive CD4+ T cells from PBMCs. As for subset: CD45RA+ positively selected. This TCR was recovered from a young man in good health. Some clones in this sample may be carry-over from other donors' samples. The CDR3: CASSTLAGGPTDTQYF. CDR3 sequence (DNA): TGTGCCAGTAGTACCCTAGCGGGAGGGCCAACAGATACGCAGTATTTT.